The clone carrying this TCR beta chain showed up just once. J lost 2 bases, V lost 7 bases, and 6 bases had no gene match. There are 14 residues in the CDR3. Germline V CDR1 and CDR2: PRHDT, FYEKMQ (reference sequence). The data derive from a study of HIV-infected patients and healthy controls. Antiretroviral therapy had run roughly three months, about 14 weeks, before follow-up blood collection. No cell fractionation was done, so the repertoire covers all unsorted peripheral blood T cells. Approximately 500 ng RNA was reverse transcribed with alpha and beta constant-region primers. Alpha and beta chain libraries were made separately by chain-specific third strand synthesis with multiplexing indices. The cDNA received a 5' RACE adapter containing a random hexamer plus an SP2 sequencing primer site. Each molecule carried a 12-nucleotide identifier made of two joined random hexamers added before amplification. After a brief PCR adding P5, P7 and a second index, about 22 amplification cycles followed. Via MiXCR, TCRdb re-called the 5' RACE reads, giving one row per CDR3 protein. The sample has over 5,000 distinct CDR3 sequences; roughly 22% are singletons.

The chain uses TRBV13 and TRBJ2-7, with 9 bases aligning to TRBD1. Sample: blood, taken during antiretroviral therapy. The clonotype was recovered from an adult with HIV infection. The CDR3 loop reads CASIPRQGAYEQYF. The CDR3 nucleotides read TGTGCCAGCATCCCGAGACAGGGGGCCTACGAGCAGTACTTC.